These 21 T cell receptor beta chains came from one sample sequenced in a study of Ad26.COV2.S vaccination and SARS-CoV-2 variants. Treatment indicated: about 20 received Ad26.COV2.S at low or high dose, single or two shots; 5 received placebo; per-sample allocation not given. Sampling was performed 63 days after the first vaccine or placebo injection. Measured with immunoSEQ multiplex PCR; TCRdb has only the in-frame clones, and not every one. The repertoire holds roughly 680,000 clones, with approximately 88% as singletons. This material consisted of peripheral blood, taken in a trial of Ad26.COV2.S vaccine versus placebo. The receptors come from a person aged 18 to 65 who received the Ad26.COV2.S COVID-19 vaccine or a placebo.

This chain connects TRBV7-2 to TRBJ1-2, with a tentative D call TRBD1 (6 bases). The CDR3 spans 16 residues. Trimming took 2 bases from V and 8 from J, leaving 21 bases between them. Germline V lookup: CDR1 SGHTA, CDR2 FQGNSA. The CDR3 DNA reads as TGTGCCAGCAGCTTAAATTCGTACCCAGGGGCGGGCGGCTACACCTTC. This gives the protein CASSLNSYPGAGGYTF.

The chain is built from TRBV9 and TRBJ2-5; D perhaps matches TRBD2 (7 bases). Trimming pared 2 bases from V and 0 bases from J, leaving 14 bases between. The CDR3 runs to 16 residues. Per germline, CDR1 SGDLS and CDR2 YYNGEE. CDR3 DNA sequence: TGTGCCAGCAGCGTCGCGGGGGCCGCGTACCAAGAGACCCAGTACTTC. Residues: CASSVAGAAYQETQYF.

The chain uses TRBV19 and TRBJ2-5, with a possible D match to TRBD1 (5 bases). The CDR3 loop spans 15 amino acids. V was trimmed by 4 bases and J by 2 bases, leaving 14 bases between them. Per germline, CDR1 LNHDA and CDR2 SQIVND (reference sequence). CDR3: CASSTGQPFQETQYF. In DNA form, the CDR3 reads TGTGCCAGTAGTACCGGACAACCCTTTCAAGAGACCCAGTACTTC.

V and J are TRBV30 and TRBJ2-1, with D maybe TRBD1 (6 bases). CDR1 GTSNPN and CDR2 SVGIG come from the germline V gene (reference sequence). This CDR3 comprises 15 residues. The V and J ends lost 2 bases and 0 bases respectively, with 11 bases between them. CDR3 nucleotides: TGTGCCTGGAGTAGGCAGGGGCGCTCCTACAATGAGCAGTTCTTC. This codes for CAWSRQGRSYNEQFF.

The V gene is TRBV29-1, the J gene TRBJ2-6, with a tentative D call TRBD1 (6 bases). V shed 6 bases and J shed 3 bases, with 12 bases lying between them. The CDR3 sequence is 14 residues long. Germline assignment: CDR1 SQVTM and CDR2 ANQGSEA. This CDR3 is CSVYRDGGANVLTF. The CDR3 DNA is TGCAGCGTCTACAGGGATGGTGGGGCCAACGTCCTGACTTTC.

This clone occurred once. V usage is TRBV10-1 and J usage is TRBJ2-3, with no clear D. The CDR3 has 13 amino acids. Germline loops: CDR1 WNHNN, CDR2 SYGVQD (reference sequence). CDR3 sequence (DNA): TGCACCCACAGCATCCCCCCCCCAGATACGCAGTATTTT. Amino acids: CTHSIPPPDTQYF.

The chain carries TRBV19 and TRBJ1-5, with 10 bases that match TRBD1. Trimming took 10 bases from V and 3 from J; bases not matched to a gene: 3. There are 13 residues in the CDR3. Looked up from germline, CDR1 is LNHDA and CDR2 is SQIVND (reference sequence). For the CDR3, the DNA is TGTGCCACCGGGACAGGGGTCAATCAGCCCCAGCATTTT. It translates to CATGTGVNQPQHF.

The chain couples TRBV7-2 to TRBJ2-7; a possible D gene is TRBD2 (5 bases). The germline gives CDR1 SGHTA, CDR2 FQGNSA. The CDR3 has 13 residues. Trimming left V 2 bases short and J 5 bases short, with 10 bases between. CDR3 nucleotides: TGTGCCAGCAGCTTACCGAACGGGAACGAGCAGTACTTC. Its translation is CASSLPNGNEQYF.

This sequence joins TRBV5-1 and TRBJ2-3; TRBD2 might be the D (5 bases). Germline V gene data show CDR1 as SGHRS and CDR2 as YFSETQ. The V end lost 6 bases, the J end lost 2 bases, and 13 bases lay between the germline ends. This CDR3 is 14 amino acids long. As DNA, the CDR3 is TGCGCCAGCAACCAAGCGGTCCTCACAGATACGCAGTATTTT. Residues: CASNQAVLTDTQYF.

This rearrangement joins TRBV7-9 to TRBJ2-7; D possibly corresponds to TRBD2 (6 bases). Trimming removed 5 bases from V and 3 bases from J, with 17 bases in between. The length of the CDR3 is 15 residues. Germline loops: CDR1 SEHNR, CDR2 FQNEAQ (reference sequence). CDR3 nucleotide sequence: TGTGCCAGCAGCAAGAAGGAGGGCTCGGACTACGAGCAGTACTTC. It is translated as CASSKKEGSDYEQYF.

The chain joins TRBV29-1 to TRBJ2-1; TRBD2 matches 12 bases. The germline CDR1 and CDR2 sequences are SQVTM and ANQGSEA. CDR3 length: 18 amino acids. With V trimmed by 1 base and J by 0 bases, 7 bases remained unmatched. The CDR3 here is CSVEGGLAGRSSYNEQFF. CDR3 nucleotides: TGCAGCGTTGAAGGGGGACTAGCGGGCCGTAGCTCCTACAATGAGCAGTTCTTC.

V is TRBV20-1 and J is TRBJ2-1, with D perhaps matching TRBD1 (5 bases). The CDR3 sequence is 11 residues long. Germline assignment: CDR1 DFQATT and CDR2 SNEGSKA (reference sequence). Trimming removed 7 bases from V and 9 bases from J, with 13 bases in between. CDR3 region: CSGAGQGEQFF. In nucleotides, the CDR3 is TGCAGTGGTGCTGGCCAGGGTGAGCAGTTCTTC.

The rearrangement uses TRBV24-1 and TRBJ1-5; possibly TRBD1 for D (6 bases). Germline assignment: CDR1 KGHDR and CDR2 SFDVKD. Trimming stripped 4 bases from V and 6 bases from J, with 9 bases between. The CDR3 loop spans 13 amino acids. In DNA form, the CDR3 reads TGTGCCACCAGTGACAGGGGTTCTCAGCCCCAGCATTTT. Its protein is CATSDRGSQPQHF.

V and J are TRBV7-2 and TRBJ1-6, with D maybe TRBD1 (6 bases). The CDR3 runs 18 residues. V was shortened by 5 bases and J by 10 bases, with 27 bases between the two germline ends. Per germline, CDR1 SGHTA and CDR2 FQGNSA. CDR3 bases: TGTGCCAGCAGCCTTACTATCCCTGGGGGCACTTCGGTGTCACCCCTCCACTTT. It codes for CASSLTIPGGTSVSPLHF.

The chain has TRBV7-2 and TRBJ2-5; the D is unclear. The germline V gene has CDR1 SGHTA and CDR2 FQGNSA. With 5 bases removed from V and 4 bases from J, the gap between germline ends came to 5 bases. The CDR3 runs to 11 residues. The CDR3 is CASSAIETQYF. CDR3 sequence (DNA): TGTGCCAGCAGCGCGATAGAGACCCAGTACTTC. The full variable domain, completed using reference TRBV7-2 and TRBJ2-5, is GAGVSQSPSNKVTEKGKDVELRCDPISGHTALYWYRQSLGQGLEFLIYFQGNSAPDKSGLPSDRFSAERTGGSVSTLTIQRTQQEDSAVYLCASSAIETQYFGPGTRLLVL.

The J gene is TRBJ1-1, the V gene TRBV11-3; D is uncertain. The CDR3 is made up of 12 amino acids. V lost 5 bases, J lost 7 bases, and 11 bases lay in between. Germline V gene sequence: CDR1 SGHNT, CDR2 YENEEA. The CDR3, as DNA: TGTGCCAGCAGCGTTAAGGTCGGTGAAGCTTTCTTT. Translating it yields CASSVKVGEAFF.

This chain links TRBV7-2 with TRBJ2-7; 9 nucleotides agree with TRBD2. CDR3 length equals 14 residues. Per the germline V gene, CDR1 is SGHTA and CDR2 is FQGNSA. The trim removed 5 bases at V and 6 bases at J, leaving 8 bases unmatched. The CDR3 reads CASSTSGGSLEQYF. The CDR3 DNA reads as TGTGCCAGCAGCACAAGCGGGGGGAGTCTCGAGCAGTACTTC.

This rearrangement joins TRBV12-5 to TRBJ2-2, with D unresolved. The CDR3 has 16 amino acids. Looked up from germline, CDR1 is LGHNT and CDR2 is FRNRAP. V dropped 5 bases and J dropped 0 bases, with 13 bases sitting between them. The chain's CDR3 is CASGTVVTANTGELFF. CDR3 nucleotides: TGTGCTAGTGGTACTGTCGTAACGGCGAACACCGGGGAGCTGTTTTTT. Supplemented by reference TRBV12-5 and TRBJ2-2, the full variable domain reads DARVTQTPRHKVTEMGQEVTMRCQPILGHNTVFWYRQTMMQGLELLAYFRNRAPLDDSGMPKDRFSAEMPDATLATLKIQPSEPRDSAVYFCASGTVVTANTGELFFGEGSRLTVL.

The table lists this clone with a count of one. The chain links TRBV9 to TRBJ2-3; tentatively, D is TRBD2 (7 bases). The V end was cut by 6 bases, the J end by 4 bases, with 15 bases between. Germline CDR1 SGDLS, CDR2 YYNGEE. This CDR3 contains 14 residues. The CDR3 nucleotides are TGTGCCAGCAACGTCCGGGGGGCCGCAGATACGCAGTATTTT. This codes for CASNVRGAADTQYF.

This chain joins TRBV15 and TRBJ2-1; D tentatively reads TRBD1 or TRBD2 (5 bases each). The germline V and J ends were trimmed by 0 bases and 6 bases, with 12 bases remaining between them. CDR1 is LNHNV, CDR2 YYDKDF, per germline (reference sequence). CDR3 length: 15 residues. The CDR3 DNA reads TGTGCCACCAGCAGAGATTCAGGGAGAACCAATGAGCAGTTCTTC. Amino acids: CATSRDSGRTNEQFF.

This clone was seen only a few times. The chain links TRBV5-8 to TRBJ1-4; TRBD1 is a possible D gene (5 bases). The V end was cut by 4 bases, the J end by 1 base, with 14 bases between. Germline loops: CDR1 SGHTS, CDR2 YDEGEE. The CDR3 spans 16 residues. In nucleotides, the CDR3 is TGTGCCAGCAGCCCCAGGAGGGGCCGAACTAATGAAAAACTGTTTTTT. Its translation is CASSPRRGRTNEKLFF.